This T cell receptor (beta chain) was sequenced during a study of T cells in Graves' hyperthyroidism and ophthalmopathy. Notes on the study in general: Ophthalmopathy onset followed model prediction by a median about seven months.

Ten or more counts support this clonotype. Its antigen is unidentified. The CDR3 runs 17 residues. Germline values: CDR1 SEHNR, CDR2 FQNEAQ (reference sequence). V lost 5 bases and J 1 base, leaving 20 bases between the germline ends. Regions amplified from RNA transcripts were the TCR beta CDR3 regions. The HTBI set primed first-round TCR CDR3 RT-PCR. MiXCR, applied by TCRdb to the multiplex PCR reads, yields one record per CDR3 protein. The sample has roughly 600,000 distinct CDR3 sequences, about 15% seen once; the top ten hold about 12%. Investigators excluded patients with uncontrolled infection, other autoimmune disease, pregnancy or lactation.

The specimen was blood. The chain carries TRBV7-9 and TRBJ1-1; maybe TRBD1 (6 bases). This TCR came from a woman aged 45 to 65 with Graves' ophthalmopathy. CDR3 sequence reads: CASSAPRQGTQNTEAFF. The CDR3 bases are TGTGCCAGCAGCGCGCCAAGGCAGGGGACACAGAACACTGAAGCTTTCTTT.